These T cell receptor beta chains were read from a single sample in a study of cytomegalovirus exposure and HLA in healthy donors. Sequencing was performed with immunoSEQ multiplex PCR; in TCRdb, only in-frame clones are kept and a portion is missing. The sample carries roughly 100,000 clones, nearly 85% recorded once. The sequencing sample was made of PBMCs. All receptors come from a man younger than 30 in good health and CMV-seronegative. The CDR3 runs from the conserved cysteine through the conserved F or W. D genes are given only for firm matches. Part of the rows lack a size; the others show once, few, many or a class for expanded clones.

>15|TRBV18|-|TRBJ2-1|-
TGTGCCAGCTCACCAGTCGGGACACTTTTCAATGAGCAGTTCTTC
CASSPVGTLFNEQFF
>13|TRBV18|-|TRBJ2-5|-
TGTGCCAGCTCACCGGACAGCCAAGAGACCCAGTACTTC
CASSPDSQETQYF
>14|TRBV9|-|TRBJ1-2|TRBD1
TGTGCCAGCAGCGTTGGGGACAGTAACTATGGCTACACCTTC
CASSVGDSNYGYTF
>15|TRBV25-1|-|TRBJ2-4|TRBD2
TGTGCCAGCAGTGGAAAGGGACTAGCTGGGGACATTCAGTACTTC
CASSGKGLAGDIQYF
>12|TRBV5-4|-|TRBJ1-2|TRBD1
TGTGCCAGCAGTTGGACAGGGGGAGGCTACACCTTC
CASSWTGGGYTF
>17|TRBV9|-|TRBJ1-4|TRBD1
TGTGCCAGCAGCGTTAGCCGACAGGGAAGAACTAATGAAAAACTGTTTTTT
CASSVSRQGRTNEKLFF
>12|TRBV29-1|-|TRBJ2-7|-
TGCAGCTTTGCCGAAGGGGGCTACGAGCAGTACTTC
CSFAEGGYEQYF
>14|TRBV5-6|-|TRBJ2-7|-
TGTGCCAGCAGCTTGGGGGTGGCAGGGCGGGAGCAGTACTTC
CASSLGVAGREQYF
>13|TRBV7-2|-|TRBJ1-5|-
TGTGCCAGCAGCTCAGGGGGCAATCAGCCCCAGCATTTT
CASSSGGNQPQHF
>15|TRBV12-5|once|TRBJ2-7|-
TGTGCTAGTGGTTTGGTACTAAGGAGCTCCTACGAGCAGTACTTC
CASGLVLRSSYEQYF
>16|TRBV6-1|once|TRBJ1-2|TRBD1
TGTGCCAGCAGTGAAAGGGGACAGGGGCCCAGTTATGGCTACACCTTC
CASSERGQGPSYGYTF
>15|TRBV6-5|-|TRBJ2-7|-
TGTGCCAGCTGCGCCGGGACATACTCAACCTACGAGCAGTACTTC
CASCAGTYSTYEQYF
>19|TRBV5-4|-|TRBJ2-5|TRBD2
TGTGCCAGCAGCTTGTACCCTCTCTCACTAGCGGGAGAGGATGAGACCCAGTACTTC
CASSLYPLSLAGEDETQYF
>14|TRBV6-5|-|TRBJ1-1|TRBD1
TGTGCCAGCAGGGGACAGTCCTTGAACACTGAAGCTTTCTTT
CASRGQSLNTEAFF
>16|TRBV6-6|-|TRBJ1-2|TRBD1
TGTGCCAGCAGTTACCCGAGACAGGGAGTCCTCTATGGCTACACCTTC
CASSYPRQGVLYGYTF